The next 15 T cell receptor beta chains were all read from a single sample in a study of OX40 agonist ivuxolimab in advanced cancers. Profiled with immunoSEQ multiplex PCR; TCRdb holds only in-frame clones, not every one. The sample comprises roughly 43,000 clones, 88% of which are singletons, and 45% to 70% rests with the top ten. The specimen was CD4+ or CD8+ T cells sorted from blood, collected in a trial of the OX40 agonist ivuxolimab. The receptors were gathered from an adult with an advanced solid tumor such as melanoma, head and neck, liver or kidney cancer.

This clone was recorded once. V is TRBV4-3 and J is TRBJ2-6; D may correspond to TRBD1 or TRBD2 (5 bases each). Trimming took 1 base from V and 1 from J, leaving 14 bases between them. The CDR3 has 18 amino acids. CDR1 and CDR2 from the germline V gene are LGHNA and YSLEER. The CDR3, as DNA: TGCGCCAGCAGCCAAGTGGCGCTGGGACGGTCTGGGGCCAACGTCCTGACTTTC. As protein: CASSQVALGRSGANVLTF.

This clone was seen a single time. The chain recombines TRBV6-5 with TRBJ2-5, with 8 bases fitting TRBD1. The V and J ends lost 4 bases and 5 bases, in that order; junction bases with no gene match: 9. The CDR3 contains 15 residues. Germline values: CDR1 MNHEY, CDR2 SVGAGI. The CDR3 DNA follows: TGTGCCAGCAGTTCAGGGGGCGGTTACGGGGAGACCCAGTACTTC. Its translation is CASSSGGGYGETQYF.

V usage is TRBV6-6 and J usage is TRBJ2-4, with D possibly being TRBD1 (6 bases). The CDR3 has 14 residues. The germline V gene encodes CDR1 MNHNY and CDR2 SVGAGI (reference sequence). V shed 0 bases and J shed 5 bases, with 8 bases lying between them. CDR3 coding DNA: TGTGCCAGCAGTTACTCGGGACACCAAAACATTCAGTACTTC. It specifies CASSYSGHQNIQYF.

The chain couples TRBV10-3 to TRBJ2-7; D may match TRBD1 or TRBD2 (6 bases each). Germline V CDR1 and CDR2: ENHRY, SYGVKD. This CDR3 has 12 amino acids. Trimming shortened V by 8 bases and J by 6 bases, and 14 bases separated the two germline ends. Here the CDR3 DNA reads TGTGCCATCCTCGAGGGGGGCGGCGAGCAGTACTTC. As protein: CAILEGGGEQYF.

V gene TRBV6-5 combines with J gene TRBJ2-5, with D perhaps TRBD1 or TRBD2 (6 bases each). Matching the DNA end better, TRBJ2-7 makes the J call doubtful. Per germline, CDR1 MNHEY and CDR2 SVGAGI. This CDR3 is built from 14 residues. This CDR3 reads CASGSGDTSYEQYF. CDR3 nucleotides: TGTGCCAGCGGTTCGGGGGACACTTCCTACGAGCAGTACTTC.

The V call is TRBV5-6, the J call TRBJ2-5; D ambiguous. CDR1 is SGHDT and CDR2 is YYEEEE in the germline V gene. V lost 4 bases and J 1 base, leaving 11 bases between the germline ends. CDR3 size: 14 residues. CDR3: CASSLRWGQETQYF. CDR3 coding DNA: TGTGCCAGCAGCCTGCGGTGGGGCCAAGAGACCCAGTACTTC.

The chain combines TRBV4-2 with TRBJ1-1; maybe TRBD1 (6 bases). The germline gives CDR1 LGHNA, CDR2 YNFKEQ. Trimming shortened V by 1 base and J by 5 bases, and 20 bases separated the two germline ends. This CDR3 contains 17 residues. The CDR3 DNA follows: TGTGCCAGCAGCCAAGGTACTATAGGACGGGGGCGGACTGAAGCTTTCTTT. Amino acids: CASSQGTIGRGRTEAFF.

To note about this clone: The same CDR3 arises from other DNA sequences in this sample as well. CDR3 coding DNA: TGCGCCAGCAGCTTGAACTCAGATACGCAGTATTTT. Its translation: CASSLNSDTQYF. The V and J genes are TRBV5-1 and TRBJ2-3; D not certain. V was pared by 1 base and J by 4 bases, with 4 bases between. From germline, CDR1 is SGHRS and CDR2 YFSETQ. CDR3 length equals 12 residues.

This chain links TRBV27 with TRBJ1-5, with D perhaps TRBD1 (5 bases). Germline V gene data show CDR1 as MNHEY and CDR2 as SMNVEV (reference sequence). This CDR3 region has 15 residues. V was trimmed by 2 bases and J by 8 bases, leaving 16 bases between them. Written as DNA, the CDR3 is TGTGCCAGCAGTTTAGAGGGACGATTCGGGGAGCCCCAGCATTTT. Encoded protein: CASSLEGRFGEPQHF.

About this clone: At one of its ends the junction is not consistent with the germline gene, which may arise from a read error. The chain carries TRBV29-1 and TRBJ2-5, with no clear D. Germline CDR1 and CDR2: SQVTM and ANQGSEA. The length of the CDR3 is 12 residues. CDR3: CSFEADQETQYF. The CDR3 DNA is TGCAGCTTTGAGGCGGACCAAGAGACCCAGTACTTC. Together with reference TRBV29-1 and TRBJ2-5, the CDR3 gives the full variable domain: SAVISQKPSRDICQRGTSLTIQCQVDSQVTMMFWYRQQPGQSLTLIATANQGSEATYESGFVIDKFPISRPNLTFSTLTVSNMSPEDSSIYLCSFEADQETQYFGPGTRLLVL.

The CDR3 reads CASSQRGGNYGYTF. The CDR3 DNA follows: TGTGCCAGCAGCCAAAGGGGTGGCAACTATGGCTACACCTTC. The genes are TRBV4-2 and TRBJ1-2; D perhaps matches TRBD1 (5 bases). Trimming took off 2 bases at V and 2 bases at J, with 9 bases between the two ends. CDR3 size: 14 residues. Germline CDR1 reads LGHNA; CDR2 reads YNFKEQ.

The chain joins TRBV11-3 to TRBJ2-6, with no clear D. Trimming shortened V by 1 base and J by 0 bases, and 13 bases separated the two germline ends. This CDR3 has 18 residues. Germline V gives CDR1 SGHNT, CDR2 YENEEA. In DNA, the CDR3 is TGTGCCAGCAGCTTAGTTGGAATACAAAGCTCTGGGGCCAACGTCCTGACTTTC. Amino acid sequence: CASSLVGIQSSGANVLTF.

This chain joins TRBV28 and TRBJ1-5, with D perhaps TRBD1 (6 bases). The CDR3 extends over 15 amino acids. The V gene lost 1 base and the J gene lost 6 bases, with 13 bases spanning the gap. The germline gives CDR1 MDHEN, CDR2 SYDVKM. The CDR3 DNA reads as TGTGCCAGCAGTTTATCAGGGGCTTGGGGTCAGCCCCAGCATTTT. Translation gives CASSLSGAWGQPQHF.

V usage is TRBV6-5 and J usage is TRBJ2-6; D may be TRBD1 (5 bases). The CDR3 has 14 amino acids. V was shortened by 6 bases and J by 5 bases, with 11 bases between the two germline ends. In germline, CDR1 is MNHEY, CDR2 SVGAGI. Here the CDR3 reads CASSPQGRANVLTF. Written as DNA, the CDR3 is TGTGCCAGCAGCCCCCAGGGAAGGGCCAACGTCCTGACTTTC.

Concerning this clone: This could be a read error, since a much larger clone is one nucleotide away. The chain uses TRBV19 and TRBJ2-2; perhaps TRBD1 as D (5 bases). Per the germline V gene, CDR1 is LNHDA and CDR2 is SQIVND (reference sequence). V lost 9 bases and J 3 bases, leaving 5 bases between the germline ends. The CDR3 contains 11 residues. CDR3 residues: CASRDTGELFF. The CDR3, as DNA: TGTGCCAGCAGGGACACCGGGGAGCTGTTTTTT.